This TCR beta chain derives from a study of radiotherapy plus CTLA-4 blockade in lung cancer. Study as a whole: Across the patients, objective responses occurred in approximately 19%, and disease control in 31%.

V lost 9 bases and J lost 2, with 12 bases in between. CDR1 KGHSH and CDR2 LQKENI come from the germline V gene. This CDR3 is built from 13 residues. Study results and caveats: Early blood T cell clone dynamics, with interferon-beta, were reported to best predict response. Once radiotherapy plus ipilimumab had been given, TCR clones derived from tumor expanded in blood.

Only in-frame clones appear in the TCRdb table, and some are missing; sequencing was by immunoSEQ multiplex PCR. In the table there are 81,000 or so clones, about four fifths of which are singletons. The sample holds a few counts of this clone. What it binds is not known. Each patient with chemo-refractory metastatic non-small-cell lung cancer was treated with focal radiation plus CTLA-4 blockade using ipilimumab. Source: peripheral blood, taken from a patient treated with radiotherapy plus ipilimumab. The rearrangement joins TRBV18 to TRBJ2-3; D might be TRBD1 (6 bases). The receptor's source is a human donor with non-small cell lung cancer that progressed on radiotherapy plus ipilimumab. The CDR3 loop is CASGGTITDTQYF. The DNA for the CDR3 is TGTGCCAGTGGGGGCACGATCACAGATACGCAGTATTTT.